This T cell receptor (beta chain) appears in the sequencing data of a study of cytomegalovirus exposure and HLA in healthy donors. Sequenced by immunoSEQ multiplex PCR; TCRdb stores in-frame clones only, minus some. Of 130,000 or so clones in the sample, roughly 91% were seen once. Germline-derived CDR1 and CDR2 are LGHNT and FRNRAP. The trim removed 0 bases at V and 6 bases at J, leaving 3 bases unmatched. The CDR3 is made up of 16 amino acids. The receptor's source is a man aged 25 to 40 in good health and CMV-seronegative. The sample taken for sequencing was PBMCs. The genes are TRBV12-5 and TRBJ1-4, with TRBD1 matching 11 bases. This CDR3 is CASGLVQDRGHEKLFF. DNA of the CDR3: TGTGCTAGTGGTTTGGTACAGGACAGGGGGCATGAAAAACTGTTTTTT. The full variable domain, in which reference TRBV12-5 and TRBJ1-4 provide the parts outside the CDR3, is DARVTQTPRHKVTEMGQEVTMRCQPILGHNTVFWYRQTMMQGLELLAYFRNRAPLDDSGMPKDRFSAEMPDATLATLKIQPSEPRDSAVYFCASGLVQDRGHEKLFFGSGTQLSVL.